The T cell receptor (beta chain) described here comes from a study of blood T cell repertoires in COVID-19. Study-level information: Both acute and convalescent COVID-19 samples were obtained from the United States, Italy and Spain.

Clinical history as reported by participants underpinned cohort assignment. Exposed study participants had met a COVID-19 case within 2 weeks before entry. Data came from immunoSEQ multiplex PCR; TCRdb stores just in-frame clones and leaves some out. Among roughly 250,000 clones listed, 70% to 90% were seen once. Germline-derived CDR1 and CDR2 are LNHDA and SQIVND (reference sequence). The germline V and J ends were trimmed by 7 bases and 4 bases, with 19 bases remaining between them. There are 15 residues in the CDR3. Sequencing was performed on PBMCs or T cells enriched from blood (not recorded which). The sequence was obtained from a man in his fifties or sixties who had been exposed to COVID-19. The chain links TRBV19 to TRBJ1-2; D is possibly TRBD1 (6 bases). This CDR3 is CASTVNRVRSYGYTF. The CDR3 DNA is TGTGCCAGTACGGTAAACAGGGTCCGATCCTATGGCTACACCTTC.